The clone carrying this T cell receptor beta chain was seen a handful of times. Its target is not known. The length of the CDR3 is 16 residues. Losses at the gene ends were 3 bases for V and 3 bases for J; bases not matched to a gene: 8. Germline V gene lookup returns CDR1 LNHDA and CDR2 SQIVND (reference sequence). Use of 60 Vbeta and 13 Jbeta primers characterized the PCR. Generated by immunoSEQ multiplex PCR, the TCRdb table keeps only in-frame clones and is missing some. The sample holds roughly 130,000 clones; around 8.5% are singletons and the top ten take 4.5% to 7%. The data were obtained in a study of cytomegalovirus exposure and HLA in healthy donors. Points from the study as a whole: For most TCR beta V segments, an earlier analysis put the productive rate at about 87% or about 30% of the time.

This chain uses TRBV19 with TRBJ2-3; TRBD2 agrees at 8 bases. The receptor's source is a man in his forties or fifties in good health and CMV-seronegative. Sequencing was carried out using PBMCs. CDR3 sequence reads: CASSIGRGGRTDTQYF. CDR3 DNA: TGTGCCAGTAGTATTGGACGGGGGGGCCGGACAGATACGCAGTATTTT.